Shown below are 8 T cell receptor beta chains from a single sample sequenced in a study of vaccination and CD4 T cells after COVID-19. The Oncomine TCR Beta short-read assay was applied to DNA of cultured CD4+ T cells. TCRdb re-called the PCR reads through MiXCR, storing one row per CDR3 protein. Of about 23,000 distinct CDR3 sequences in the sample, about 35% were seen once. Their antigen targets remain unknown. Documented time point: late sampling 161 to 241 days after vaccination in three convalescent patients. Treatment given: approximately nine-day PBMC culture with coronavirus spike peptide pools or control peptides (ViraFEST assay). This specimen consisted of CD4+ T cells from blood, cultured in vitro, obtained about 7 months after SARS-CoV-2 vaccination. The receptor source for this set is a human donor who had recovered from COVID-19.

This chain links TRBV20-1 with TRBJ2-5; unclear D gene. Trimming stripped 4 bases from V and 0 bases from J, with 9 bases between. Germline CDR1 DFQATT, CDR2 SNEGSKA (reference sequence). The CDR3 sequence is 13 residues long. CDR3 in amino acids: CSAKWVDQETQYF. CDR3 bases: TGCAGTGCTAAATGGGTAGACCAAGAGACCCAGTACTTC.

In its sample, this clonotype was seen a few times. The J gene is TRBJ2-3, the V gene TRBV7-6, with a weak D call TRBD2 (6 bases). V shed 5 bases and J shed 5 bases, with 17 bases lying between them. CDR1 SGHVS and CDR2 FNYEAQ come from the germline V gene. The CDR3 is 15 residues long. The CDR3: CASSADGREGDTQYF. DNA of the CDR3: TGTGCCAGCAGCGCGGACGGGAGAGAAGGAGATACGCAGTATTTT.

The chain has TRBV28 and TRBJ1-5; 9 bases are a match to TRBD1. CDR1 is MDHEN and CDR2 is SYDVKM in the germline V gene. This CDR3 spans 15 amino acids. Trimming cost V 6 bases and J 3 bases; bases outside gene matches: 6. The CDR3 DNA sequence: TGTGCCAGCAGGAGGAGACAGGGGGTCAATCAGCCCCAGCATTTT. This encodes CASRRRQGVNQPQHF.

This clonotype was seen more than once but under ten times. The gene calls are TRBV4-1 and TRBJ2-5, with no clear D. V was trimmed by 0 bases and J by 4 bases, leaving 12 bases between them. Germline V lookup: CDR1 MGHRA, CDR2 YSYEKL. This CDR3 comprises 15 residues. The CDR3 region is CASSQEARGLETQYF. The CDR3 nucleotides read TGCGCCAGCAGCCAAGAAGCTCGCGGTCTAGAGACCCAGTACTTC.

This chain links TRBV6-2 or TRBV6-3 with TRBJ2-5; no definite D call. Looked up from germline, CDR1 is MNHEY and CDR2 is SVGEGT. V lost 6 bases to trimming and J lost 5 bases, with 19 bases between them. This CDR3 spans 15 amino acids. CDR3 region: CASSPRTISRETQYF. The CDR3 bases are TGTGCCAGCAGCCCACGGACCATCAGCCGCGAGACCCAGTACTTC.

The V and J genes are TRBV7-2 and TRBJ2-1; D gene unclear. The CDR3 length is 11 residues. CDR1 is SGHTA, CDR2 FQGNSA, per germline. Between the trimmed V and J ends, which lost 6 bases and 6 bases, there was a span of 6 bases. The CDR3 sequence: CASRIGNEQFF. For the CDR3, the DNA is TGTGCCAGCAGAATAGGCAATGAGCAGTTCTTC.

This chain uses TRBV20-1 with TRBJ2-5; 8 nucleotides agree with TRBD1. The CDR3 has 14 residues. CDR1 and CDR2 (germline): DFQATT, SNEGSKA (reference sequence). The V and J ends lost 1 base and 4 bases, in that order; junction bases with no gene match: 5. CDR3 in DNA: TGCAGTGCTAGAGGGGGGACAGGCGGAGAGACCCAGTACTTC. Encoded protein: CSARGGTGGETQYF.

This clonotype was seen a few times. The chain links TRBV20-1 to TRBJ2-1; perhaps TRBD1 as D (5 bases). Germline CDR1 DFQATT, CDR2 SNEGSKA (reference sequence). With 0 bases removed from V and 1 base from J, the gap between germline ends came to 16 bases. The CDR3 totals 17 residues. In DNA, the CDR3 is TGCAGTGCTAGAGATGGAAGGGTGAGACAGTCCTACAATGAGCAGTTCTTC. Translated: CSARDGRVRQSYNEQFF.